Shown below are 12 T cell receptor beta chains from a single sample sequenced in a study of CD8 T cell repertoires and HIV-1 epitope variants. Profiled with immunoSEQ multiplex PCR; TCRdb holds only in-frame clones, not every one. The data show around 2,800 clones, with 69% seen just once and around two fifths held by the top ten. The antigens these receptors bind are not known. The sequenced material came from cultured CD8+ T cells derived from PBMCs. Receptor source: a male donor with HIV.

This sequence joins TRBV2 and TRBJ1-1, with TRBD1 as a possible D gene (5 bases). Germline V gene data show CDR1 as SNHLY and CDR2 as FYNNEI. V gave up 4 bases and J gave up 6 bases, with 15 bases separating them. This CDR3 has 14 amino acids. CDR3 sequence (DNA): TGTGCCAGCAGTGGAGGGGAAGAACTCTCTGAAGCTTTCTTT. Translating gives CASSGGEELSEAFF.

This chain joins TRBV5-8 and TRBJ1-5; 7 bases fit TRBD1. Germline CDR1 reads SGHTS; CDR2 reads YDEGEE. The CDR3 sequence is 18 residues long. After removal of 2 bases from V and 6 bases from J, the junction contained 17 bases not matched to a gene. Written as DNA, the CDR3 is TGTGCCAGCAGCTTTGATGCTACAGGGGATCTAGTGCCTCAGCCCCAGCATTTT. It encodes CASSFDATGDLVPQPQHF.

The gene calls are TRBV29-1 and TRBJ2-1, with 14 bases lining up with TRBD2. After removal of 0 bases from V and 6 bases from J, the junction contained 4 bases not matched to a gene. The CDR3 sequence is 16 residues long. Germline CDR1 reads SQVTM; CDR2 reads ANQGSEA. CDR3 coding DNA: TGCAGCGTTGAAGATCGGGGACTAGCGGGGGTCAATGAGCAGTTCTTC. This gives the protein CSVEDRGLAGVNEQFF.

This chain uses TRBV5-6 with TRBJ2-7, with TRBD1 as a possible D gene (5 bases). There are 16 residues in the CDR3. V was cut by 4 bases and J by 2 bases, with 19 bases left in between. Per the germline V gene, CDR1 is SGHDT and CDR2 is YYEEEE. The CDR3 here is CASSHTVGQLTYEQYF. Here the CDR3 DNA reads TGTGCCAGCAGCCACACAGTGGGGCAGTTAACCTACGAGCAGTACTTC.

This chain uses TRBV27 with TRBJ1-5; D might be TRBD1 (6 bases). The germline gives CDR1 MNHEY, CDR2 SMNVEV (reference sequence). V was cut by 7 bases and J by 1 base, with 11 bases left in between. The CDR3 runs 14 residues. CDR3 coding DNA: TGTGCCAGCACCCTCACAGGGAGCAATCAGCCCCAGCATTTT. Protein: CASTLTGSNQPQHF.

The V and J genes are TRBV28 and TRBJ1-1; 7 positions match TRBD1. Losses at the gene ends were 8 bases for V and 3 bases for J; bases not matched to a gene: 9. The germline V gene has CDR1 MDHEN and CDR2 SYDVKM. The CDR3 totals 14 residues. Here the CDR3 DNA reads TGTGCCAGCGCCATCCAGGGGGGAGACACTGAAGCTTTCTTT. This translates into CASAIQGGDTEAFF.

This chain connects TRBV5-6 to TRBJ2-1; 8 bases are shared with TRBD1. This CDR3 is 16 amino acids long. Germline V gene sequence: CDR1 SGHDT, CDR2 YYEEEE. Germline trimming cut 4 bases from V and 9 bases from J; bases unmatched to any gene: 15. CDR3 sequence (DNA): TGTGCCAGCAGCAGGAGCGGACAGGGAGAGTCAAGTGAGCAGTTCTTC. Translating gives CASSRSGQGESSEQFF. Drawing the rest from reference TRBV5-6 and TRBJ2-1, the complete variable domain is DAGVTQSPTHLIKTRGQQVTLRCSPKSGHDTVSWYQQALGQGPQFIFQYYEEEERQRGNFPDRFSGHQFPNYSSELNVNALLLGDSALYLCASSRSGQGESSEQFFGPGTRLTVL.

V gene TRBV2 combines with J gene TRBJ1-4; D unclear. Germline V gives CDR1 SNHLY, CDR2 FYNNEI. CDR3 size: 16 residues. The V and J ends lost 5 bases and 6 bases respectively, with 19 bases between them. CDR3 in amino acids: CASSMGSQRRDEKLFF. CDR3 bases: TGTGCCAGCAGTATGGGCTCACAGAGAAGGGATGAAAAACTGTTTTTT.

The chain is built from TRBV28 and TRBJ2-1, with 9 bases matching TRBD2. The germline V gene encodes CDR1 MDHEN and CDR2 SYDVKM. The CDR3 covers 15 residues. Unmatched junction bases numbered 7, after V lost 10 bases and J lost 0 bases. The chain's CDR3 is CATKREVSSYNEQFF. Written as DNA, the CDR3 is TGTGCCACTAAGCGGGAGGTTAGCTCCTACAATGAGCAGTTCTTC.

This chain connects TRBV27 to TRBJ1-1, with a tentative D call TRBD1 (5 bases). CDR1 and CDR2 from the germline V gene are MNHEY and SMNVEV (reference sequence). This CDR3 is built from 15 residues. Trimming left V 7 bases short and J 6 bases short, with 21 bases between. In DNA form, the CDR3 reads TGTGCCAGCACGAAAAATACGGGACGTTTGGCTGAAGCTTTCTTT. Amino acids: CASTKNTGRLAEAFF.

This chain uses TRBV6-6 with TRBJ2-7, with D perhaps matching TRBD1 (5 bases). Deletions cut 10 bases from V and 0 bases from J, with 13 bases between. The germline V gene has CDR1 MNHNY and CDR2 SVGAGI (reference sequence). The CDR3 length is 13 residues. CDR3 nucleotides: TGTGCCACGGAAGGAGACAGCTCCTACGAGCAGTACTTC. Its protein is CATEGDSSYEQYF.

This clone appeared a few times. DNA for the CDR3: TGTGCCAGAAGCTACTTAGTCCTAGCTCCGCAGTACTTC. Its translation: CARSYLVLAPQYF. V is TRBV5-3 and J is TRBJ2-7; D is possibly TRBD2 (5 bases). TRBV5-3 is an open reading frame, and its role is uncertain. Trimming took 3 bases from V and 9 from J, leaving 16 bases between them. This CDR3 has 13 amino acids.